These 9 T cell receptor beta chains were sequenced from one sample in a study of blood T cells in healthy people across ages. The authors ran a second PCR of 7 to 11 cycles using a sample-barcoded 5' primer and a J-beta primer mix. TCRdb reprocessed the 5' RACE reads with MiXCR, giving one entry per CDR3 protein. The data show roughly 730,000 distinct CDR3 sequences, approximately 53% seen once. Sequencing was performed on blood. The receptors shown here come from a middle-aged man in good health.

This clonotype was seen only a few times. The chain employs TRBV14 and TRBJ2-6, with D possibly being TRBD1 (5 bases). There are 18 residues in the CDR3. V was clipped by 4 bases and J by 0 bases, with 16 bases between them. The germline V gene encodes CDR1 SGHDN and CDR2 FVKESK. The CDR3, as DNA: TGTGCCAGCAGCCGTCGGACACCTAATGACTCTGGGGCCAACGTCCTGACTTTC. It translates to CASSRRTPNDSGANVLTF.

The chain has TRBV20-1 and TRBJ2-1; D is undetermined. The V and J ends lost 3 bases and 3 bases respectively, with 18 bases between them. The CDR3 runs to 16 residues. Germline CDR1 reads DFQATT; CDR2 reads SNEGSKA (reference sequence). The CDR3 coding sequence is TGCAGTGCTAGGAGACGCCGGACCACCTTCTACAATGAGCAGTTCTTC. This encodes CSARRRRTTFYNEQFF.

The rearrangement links TRBV20-1 to TRBJ2-5, with 9 bases aligning to TRBD2. Per germline, CDR1 DFQATT and CDR2 SNEGSKA (reference sequence). CDR3 length: 16 residues. Germline trimming cut 1 base from V and 2 bases from J; bases unmatched to any gene: 8. CDR3 in DNA: TGCAGTGCTAGAGGGGGTAGCGGGAGACCGCAAGAGACCCAGTACTTC. As protein: CSARGGSGRPQETQYF.

This chain connects TRBV7-2 to TRBJ2-5; 7 nucleotides align to TRBD2. From germline, CDR1 is SGHTA and CDR2 FQGNSA. V was clipped by 2 bases and J by 6 bases; unmatched bases: 3. The CDR3 loop spans 13 amino acids. The CDR3 nucleotides read TGTGCCAGCAGCTTACACGGGAGGCAGACCCAGTACTTC. Translation gives CASSLHGRQTQYF.

This clonotype was detected only a few times. The V and J genes are TRBV9 and TRBJ2-7, with D perhaps TRBD1 (5 bases). Germline CDR1 is SGDLS and CDR2 is YYNGEE. V was trimmed by 2 bases and J by 0 bases, leaving 9 bases between them. The CDR3 consists of 14 residues. Here the CDR3 reads CASSVGRFSYEQYF. In DNA form, the CDR3 reads TGTGCCAGCAGCGTGGGGCGGTTCTCCTACGAGCAGTACTTC.

The chain joins TRBV28 to TRBJ2-5, with 7 bases aligning to TRBD1. J was trimmed by 1 base and V by 6 bases; bases with no gene match: 8. Per germline, CDR1 MDHEN and CDR2 SYDVKM. CDR3 length: 15 amino acids. The CDR3 nucleotides are TGTGCCAGCAGCCATCCCGGGACAGCCCAAGAGACCCAGTACTTC. It codes for CASSHPGTAQETQYF.

The chain uses TRBV6-5 and TRBJ2-3; 10 bases match TRBD1. Germline V gives CDR1 MNHEY, CDR2 SVGAGI. Germline trimming cut 4 bases from V and 6 bases from J; bases unmatched to any gene: 4. This CDR3 contains 14 residues. The CDR3 DNA follows: TGTGCCAGCAGTTTGACAGGGGGCCCGGATACGCAGTATTTT. It specifies CASSLTGGPDTQYF.

This chain links TRBV29-1 with TRBJ2-4, with D possibly being TRBD1 or TRBD2 (5 bases each). The end of the DNA fits TRBJ2-7 better, so the J call may be wrong. The germline V gene has CDR1 SQVTM and CDR2 ANQGSEA. The CDR3 covers 12 residues. The CDR3 coding sequence is TGCAGCGTTACCGGGACGGGCGACGAGCAGTACTTC. It specifies CSVTGTGDEQYF.

Note on this clonotype: This clone may be a read error of a much larger clone one base away. The chain carries TRBV5-5 and TRBJ1-2; 7 bases match TRBD1. This CDR3 region has 18 residues. Germline values: CDR1 SGHKS, CDR2 YYEKEE (reference sequence). Losses at the gene ends were 4 bases for V and 2 bases for J; bases not matched to a gene: 17. Written as DNA, the CDR3 is TGTGCCAGCAGCCTGCTCCTCACCTTGGGACAGCAGAACTATGGCTACACCTTC. Protein sequence: CASSLLLTLGQQNYGYTF.